The 7 T cell receptor beta chains reported below all come from one sample, sequenced in a study of T cells in Graves' hyperthyroidism and ophthalmopathy. Amplification yielded TCR beta CDR3 regions, with RNA transcripts as the source. An initial round of RT-PCR targeting the TCR CDR3 relied on the HTBI primer set. TCRdb re-derived calls from the multiplex PCR reads in MiXCR, one entry per CDR3 protein. The sample yields 150,000 or so distinct CDR3 sequences, over 8% seen once. The sequencing sample was made of blood. The receptors originated from a woman between 18 and 30 years old with Graves' hyperthyroidism that later progressed to Graves' ophthalmopathy.

This clonotype occurred many times. The CDR3 region has the DNA TGCAGTGCTAATGGGGGGTTCGACACCAGATATGGCTACACCTTC. Its translation is CSANGGFDTRYGYTF. The rearrangement joins TRBV20-1 to TRBJ1-2; D may be TRBD1 (5 bases). This CDR3 contains 15 residues. The germline V gene has CDR1 DFQATT and CDR2 SNEGSKA (reference sequence). V was cut by 4 bases and J by 5 bases, with 20 bases left in between.

This clonotype was observed a handful of times. A much larger clone lies a single base off, so this may be a read error. The chain couples TRBV6-2 or TRBV6-3 to TRBJ2-7; the D gene is possibly TRBD1 (7 bases). The CDR3 spans 15 residues. From germline, CDR1 is MNHEY and CDR2 SVGEGT. The CDR3 nucleotides read TGTGCCAGCAGTTACGGGGCAGGGGGGCCCTACGAGCAGCACTTC. Translating gives CASSYGAGGPYEQHF.

In its sample, this clonotype was seen a few times. The rearrangement joins TRBV5-1 to TRBJ2-3, with D possibly TRBD2 on 6 matching bases. The germline gives CDR1 SGHRS, CDR2 YFSETQ. This CDR3 is 21 amino acids long. V was pared by 4 bases and J by 4 bases, with 34 bases between. CDR3 in DNA: TGCGCCAGCAGCCCCTTTATCTCGCGGGGTGAGATGCCTGGAGGCCCAGATACGCAGTATTTT. This sequence encodes CASSPFISRGEMPGGPDTQYF.

This clonotype was counted many times. The rearrangement links TRBV11-2 to TRBJ1-6; TRBD1 matches 9 bases. This CDR3 comprises 15 residues. With V trimmed by 6 bases and J by 8 bases, 8 bases remained unmatched. The V gene's germline CDR1 is SGHAT and CDR2 FQNNGV. CDR3 region: CASSATGGWDSPLHF. The CDR3 nucleotides are TGTGCCAGCAGTGCAACAGGGGGCTGGGATTCACCCCTCCACTTT.

On this clonotype itself: Just one base apart from a much larger clone, this may be a read error. J is TRBJ2-6 and V is TRBV29-1; D gene unclear. The V end lost 4 bases, the J end lost 2 bases, and 6 bases lay between the germline ends. The CDR3 is made up of 13 amino acids. Germline CDR1 SQVTM, CDR2 ANQGSEA. The CDR3 nucleotides read TGCAGCGTTGGCATCACTGGGGCCAACGTCCTGACTTTC. It encodes CSVGITGANVLTF.

This clonotype was picked up many times. This chain uses TRBV7-2 with TRBJ2-3, with 9 bases fitting TRBD2. Germline CDR1 SGHTA, CDR2 FQGNSA. The CDR3 contains 17 residues. V dropped 1 base and J dropped 2; count of bases not matched to a gene: 7. The CDR3 DNA reads as TGTGCCAGCAGCTTAGTGTCTAGCGGGGCCCCCACAGATACGCAGTATTTT. Translating gives CASSLVSSGAPTDTQYF.

This clonotype was counted ten times or more. The chain recombines TRBV2 with TRBJ2-7; 9 bases agree with TRBD2. This CDR3 spans 12 amino acids. Trimming cost V 8 bases and J 5 bases; bases outside gene matches: 4. CDR1 and CDR2 from the germline V gene are SNHLY and FYNNEI. The CDR3 protein is CASRLADHEQYF. The CDR3, as DNA: TGTGCCAGCCGACTAGCGGACCACGAGCAGTACTTC.